One TCR beta chain is described in this entry. It lacks a known antigen. The record has no base qualities; no much larger clone is one base away. In total, over 600 healthy bone marrow donors made up the cohort. At the time of sampling, all cohort members were nominally healthy, though unrecorded immune exposures were likely present. The donor tested CMV seropositive, placing the donor among the 250 to 300 seropositive members of the cohort. A peripheral blood sample was collected from each donor, and TCR beta sequencing was performed on peripheral blood mononuclear cells. The Qiagen DNeasy Blood Extraction Kit was used to extract genomic DNA from the blood cell samples. These data are taken from a study of cytomegalovirus exposure and HLA in healthy donors (dated by TCRdb to about 2017). Concerning the study at large: An earlier analysis of approximately 590 of the donors reported 250 to 300 Gb of sequence data and some 120 million unique TCR beta sequences from about 179 million T cells. An early release that covered 500 to 800 HLA-typed donors contained 250 to 350 gigabases of sequencing data and roughly 84 million unique TCR sequences. Of the approximately 400 genotyped donors, approximately 83% fell in the genetic ancestry cluster associated with self-reported Caucasian donors. The study was designed to test whether signatures of past pathogen exposure could be identified by cataloging public T cell receptors. The study used immunosequencing to profile the T cell repertoires of 666 subjects and linked those repertoires to cytomegalovirus serostatus. Besides the first cohort of about 730 subjects, a separate validation cohort made up of 90 to 150 different subjects was used. To predict cytomegalovirus infection status, the study combined high-throughput TCR immunosequencing, statistical association of individual TCRs with disease status, and machine learning. A later analysis re-examined previously published TCR beta repertoires from 600 to 700 donors and added high-resolution HLA genotyping to investigate patterns of TCR occurrence. Rather than using new phenotypic data, the later analysis identified candidate immune exposures from TCR beta sequences and from how often those sequences occurred across donors. In an earlier analysis of several hundred of the donors, high-throughput TCR beta sequencing was used to judge whether each TCR beta V gene segment behaved as functional or pseudogenic. Donor age, sex, ethnicity and CMV serostatus were compiled together with the repertoire data. In a later genetic analysis, genome-wide SNP genotypes for about three fifths of the roughly 670 donors were used, and that subset was treated as a discovery cohort. All discovery cohort repertoires had been generated using a single sequencing platform. HLA typing included class I and class II loci at four-digit resolution. The number of donors typed differed by locus, with roughly 620-640 for A, B, C, DRB1 and DQB1, roughly 550 for DQA1, 600 to 610 for DPA1, and around 430 for DPB1. Roughly five DR-DQ haplotypes were handled as single units for association and clustering because linkage in the cohort was strong. Among some 400 genotyped donors of the cohort, an average of about 240,000 unique TCR beta nucleotide sequences were sequenced per donor, approximately 20% of them non-productive.

CDR1 and CDR2, per the germline V gene, are SGHAT and FQNNGV. Ends trimmed: V by 1 base, J by 0 bases; bases unmatched to a gene: 3. From cysteine to phenylalanine, the CDR3 is 16 amino acids long. Only the CDR3 DNA is retained, 48 bases long and in frame from the first base. Receptors were amplified or captured by the immunoSEQ multiplex PCR assay. For the multiplex PCR, a mixture combining 60 forward primers for TCR Vbeta segments and 13 reverse primers for TCR Jbeta segments was used. The CDR3 region of rearranged TCR beta genes was amplified from genomic DNA by a multiplex PCR assay. On the Illumina HiSeq System, the amplified TCR beta libraries were sequenced as 87-base-pair reads. As for the original processing: A later analysis counted some 80 million unique TCR beta chains across the 670 or so repertoires, and roughly 11 million of these chains were shared by at least two donors. To remove PCR and sequencing errors, raw reads were error-corrected and collapsed into unique sequences using a nearest-neighbor algorithm that merged closely related sequences. CDR3 sequences were aligned to IMGT reference sequences to assign V, D and J gene segments. Each retained sequence needed at least a six-nucleotide match to both a V gene segment and a J gene segment. Rearrangements were classified as productive when the CDR3 lacked stop codons and remained in frame with V and J, and all other rearrangements were classified as non-productive. CDR3 was defined according to IMGT convention as the region running from the second conserved V-encoded cysteine to the conserved J-encoded phenylalanine. The earlier analysis of fewer than 700 of the donors excluded sequences that lacked an unambiguous match to a single V gene segment. In an earlier analysis of some 590 of the donors, V segments were called functional above 56.7% productive rearrangements and were called segregating when the between-donor standard deviation exceeded 5%. A statistical classification framework was built for diagnosing cytomegalovirus status from the catalog of TCR beta chain sequences. A later analysis assigned V and J genes by comparing TCR nucleotide sequences with IMGT/GENE-DB human TR gene sequences. A later analysis assigned CDR3 sequences and most-parsimonious VDJ recombination scenarios with the TCRdist pipeline. In a later analysis, each TCR beta chain was defined by its CDR3 amino acid sequence together with its V-gene family, and reads without a unique V-gene family were excluded. In a later analysis, approximately 640 highly shared, low-generation-probability nucleotide sequences were removed to address suspected cross-contamination and a sequencing artifact. A later analysis calculated a clonal expansion index for each public chain from normalized within-repertoire ranks of inferred template counts. A later analysis computed generation probabilities with a VDJ recombination model fitted to out-of-frame rearrangements, and checked the results against IGoR. A later analysis scored TCR-TCR, TCR-HLA and TCR-CMV co-occurrence with hypergeometric tests, applying a repertoire-size bias correction to TCR pairs. To estimate false discovery rates, a later analysis permuted the HLA or CMV assignments 20 times. In a later analysis, co-occurring TCRs were grouped using DBSCAN, with TCRdist sequence similarity added in when clustering inside HLA-allele-positive subsets. Repertoires with fewer than 30,000 or more than 120,000 public chains were left out of co-occurrence clustering, as were about 5 repertoires with anomalous nucleotide sharing. TCRdb limited this immuneACCESS table to in-frame rearrangements with V and J called. A share of clones is missing; checked studies link under half to unresolved V genes, and the rest is unexplained. The V and J calls and clone size are taken from that table; D and trimming were inferred from the DNA. In this sample the table shows some 150,000 clones, roughly 80% of which occur a single time. The ten largest clones take up about 5% of the sample.

Broader findings and caveats from the paper: For the cohort, immune exposure information was limited to CMV serostatus. A later analysis found that most CMV-associated TCR beta chains appeared HLA-restricted, with HLA associations seemingly driven largely by CMV exposure. Some IMGT-functional V segments, including TRBV6-2 and TRBV6-3, could not be distinguished by the 87-base-pair reads and were therefore excluded. Across donors, most TCR sequences were observed very rarely, whereas some public TCRs were present in many individuals. When HLA alleles, especially DR and DQ, strongly co-occurred, TCR associations were difficult to assign to individual alleles. In a later analysis, the rate of TCR association differed among HLA loci, with DRB1 alleles having the most associated TCRs and HLA-C alleles having the fewest. A later genetic analysis associated a missense DCLRE1C variant with V-gene and J-gene trimming of TCR beta chains, and an independent cohort replicated the association. A further reported finding was that TCR beta sequences accurately predicted the HLA-A and HLA-B alleles for most subjects in the first cohort. The cohort was sequenced for TCR beta chains only, and without alpha or paired-chain data the features that could be detected were limited. In a later genetic analysis, fewer N-insertions in productive TCRs were reported among donors in an Asian-associated ancestry cluster than the 666-donor mean. Presence/absence analyses assumed roughly uniform sequencing depth across donors, an assumption that may not hold. The sequencing pipeline was judged likely to have produced a cluster of highly shared sequence variants as a technical artifact. In a later analysis, around 17,000 TCR beta sequences were associated with specific HLA alleles at a false discovery rate of 0.05. In vitro tests confirmed that a few of the cytomegalovirus-associated TCR beta chains recognize cytomegalovirus antigens. A later analysis reported that several top co-occurrence clusters appeared linked to parvovirus B19, influenza, CMV and Epstein-Barr virus. Because counts were too low, 15 to 20 rarely observed V segments, including chromosome 9 orphons, were excluded from the earlier analysis of 587 of the donors. In a later analysis, HLA-associated TCR beta chains were found to be more clonally expanded and to have lower generation probabilities than equally common non-associated chains. An earlier analysis of roughly 570 of the donors showed that most TCR beta V segments appeared in productive rearrangements either about 87% or about 30% of the time, which broadly matched IMGT annotations. The authors suggested that the approach could potentially be extended to other disease states and immunological phenotypes. Because HLA typing was missing for some donors at each locus, association tests included only the typed subset. Linkage disequilibrium might explain the correlated functional status among segregating V segments, but an unknown experimental factor could not be excluded. The classifier was reported to diagnose cytomegalovirus status with high specificity and sensitivity in both the original cohort and the validation cohort. In the study, some 160 TCR beta chains were listed as associated with cytomegalovirus.

This sequence was found in a man aged 25 to 40 in good health and CMV-seropositive. The chain uses TRBV11-2 and TRBJ2-7; TRBD2 matches 10 bases in the middle. Sequenced: PBMCs. The nucleotides are TGTGCCAGCAGCTTAGTTGGGACTAGCGCCTCCTACGAGCAGTACTTC. This codes for CASSLVGTSASYEQYF.